This T cell receptor beta chain was retrieved from a study of OX40 agonist ivuxolimab in advanced cancers. About the research overall: Three patients showed partial responses: one hepatocellular carcinoma and two cutaneous melanoma cases.

Worth noting for this clone: The antigen remains undetermined.

The assay was immunoSEQ multiplex PCR, and TCRdb's table has in-frame clones only and misses some. The sample records about 75,000 clones, roughly 85% being singletons. Points from the study as a whole: The authors also found low normalized T-cell clonal expansion in some nonresponders. Which antigen the expanded peripheral T cells recognized is unknown.

This receptor was taken from an adult with an advanced solid tumor such as melanoma, head and neck, liver or kidney cancer. The sequences come from CD4+ or CD8+ T cells sorted from blood, collected in a trial of the OX40 agonist ivuxolimab.

CDR3 nucleotides: TGTGCCAGCACAGAGGGACGCGGGAATCAGCCCCAGCATTTT. Amino acids: CASTEGRGNQPQHF. V gene TRBV6-1 combines with J gene TRBJ1-5; tentative D call: TRBD1 (5 bases). The CDR3 has 14 amino acids. The V end lost 7 bases, the J end lost 4 bases, and 14 bases lay between the germline ends. CDR1 and CDR2 (germline): MNHNS, SASEGT.